This T cell receptor (beta chain) emerged from a study of blood T cell repertoires in COVID-19. The wider study: The United States, Italy and Spain were the sources of the acute and convalescent COVID-19 samples.

Sequenced by immunoSEQ multiplex PCR; TCRdb stores in-frame clones only, minus some. The sample yields tens of thousands of clones, 87% seen once. Trimming took 6 bases from V and 10 from J; bases not matched to a gene: 9. Germline lookup yields CDR1 MNHEY and CDR2 SVGAGI. The CDR3 sequence is 15 residues long. What was sequenced was peripheral blood. This receptor was taken from a woman aged 45 to 65 with active or convalescent COVID-19. The rearrangement joins TRBV6-5 to TRBJ2-1; 13 bases line up with TRBD2. The CDR3 coding sequence is TGTGCCAGCAGGCCGCCGGGACTAGCGGGGCAGGAGCAGTTCTTC. Translating gives CASRPPGLAGQEQFF.